The present TCR beta chain was sequenced within a study of response to subunit inactivated influenza vaccine. General study points: Every seasonal influenza vaccination brings in few new T cells, the authors suggested.

J was trimmed by 4 bases and V by 2 bases; bases with no gene match: 1. Germline loops: CDR1 MNHEY, CDR2 SVGAGI. The CDR3 covers 14 residues. A single record per CDR3 protein comes from TCRdb applying MiXCR to the RT-PCR reads. The sample records about 190,000 distinct CDR3 sequences, over 13% being singletons. In its sample, this clonotype was seen a few times. The antigen is undetermined. The origin of this receptor is a man over 45 who received an inactivated influenza vaccine. Sequenced here: CD8+ T cells sorted from PBMCs, sampled 4 to 6 days after vaccination. The chain combines TRBV6-5 with TRBJ2-5; 10 nucleotides agree with TRBD2. The CDR3 here is CASSYTSGVETQYF. The CDR3 nucleotides read TGTGCCAGCAGTTACACTAGCGGGGTAGAGACCCAGTACTTC.